The 32 T cell receptor beta chains below come from one sample, sequenced in a study of Ad26.COV2.S vaccination and SARS-CoV-2 variants. Indicated treatment: around 19 received Ad26.COV2.S at low or high dose, single or two shots; 5 received placebo; per-sample allocation not given. Each sample was drawn 63 days after the first injection (of vaccine or placebo). Libraries were prepared by immunoSEQ multiplex PCR; TCRdb keeps only in-frame clonotypes and omits some of them. Here the sample spans about 350,000 clones, roughly 90% being singletons. The material sequenced was peripheral blood, taken in a trial of Ad26.COV2.S vaccine versus placebo. These receptor sequences come from a person between 18 and 65 years old who received the Ad26.COV2.S COVID-19 vaccine or a placebo.

The rearrangement uses TRBV6-6 and TRBJ1-4; tentatively, D is TRBD1 (5 bases). Germline V gene sequence: CDR1 MNHNY, CDR2 SVGAGI (reference sequence). Trimming removed 1 base from V and 5 bases from J, with 8 bases in between. The CDR3 covers 14 residues. The CDR3 sequence is CASSYLGENEKLFF. The CDR3 bases are TGTGCCAGCAGTTACTTGGGGGAAAATGAAAAACTGTTTTTT.

This clone showed up just a few times. The V and J genes are TRBV5-1 and TRBJ2-7; 8 bases are a match to TRBD2. The CDR3 loop spans 15 amino acids. V trimming: 0 bases; J trimming: 0 bases; junction bases outside the gene matches: 2. The germline gives CDR1 SGHRS, CDR2 YFSETQ. Here the CDR3 reads CASSLVAGSSYEQYF. Here the CDR3 DNA reads TGCGCCAGCAGCTTGGTAGCGGGAAGCTCCTACGAGCAGTACTTC.

The sample holds a few counts of this clone. This rearrangement joins TRBV6-6 to TRBJ1-5; D is undetermined. The germline CDR1 and CDR2 sequences are MNHNY and SVGAGI (reference sequence). V was cut by 0 bases and J by 4 bases, with 4 bases left in between. This CDR3 comprises 13 residues. CDR3 sequence (DNA): TGTGCCAGCAGTTACTCGAGGAATCAGCCCCAGCATTTT. It codes for CASSYSRNQPQHF.

This clone was observed a handful of times. V is TRBV7-2 and J is TRBJ1-6, with D uncertain. Germline-derived CDR1 and CDR2 are SGHTA and FQGNSA. V was cut by 5 bases and J by 5 bases, with 16 bases left in between. The CDR3 has 16 residues. This CDR3 reads CASSPPTGENNSPLHF. The CDR3, as DNA: TGTGCCAGCAGCCCCCCAACCGGGGAGAATAATTCACCCCTCCACTTT.

This clone was observed once. V is TRBV5-4 and J is TRBJ1-2; no firm D call. V lost 1 base to trimming and J lost 2 bases, with 15 bases between them. The length of the CDR3 is 16 residues. Germline V CDR1 and CDR2: SGHNT, YYREEE (reference sequence). CDR3 DNA sequence: TGTGCCAGCAGCTTGATAGGGATCGGGCCAAACTATGGCTACACCTTC. This translates into CASSLIGIGPNYGYTF.

This clone was recorded a few times. The genes are TRBV7-9 and TRBJ2-1; D unclear. V was cut by 3 bases and J by 5 bases, with 8 bases left in between. CDR3 size: 13 residues. In germline, CDR1 is SEHNR, CDR2 FQNEAQ (reference sequence). The CDR3 protein is CASSFFQDNEQFF. CDR3 DNA: TGTGCCAGCAGCTTTTTCCAAGACAATGAGCAGTTCTTC.

This chain joins TRBV29-1 and TRBJ1-6; D is possibly TRBD1 (6 bases). From germline, CDR1 is SQVTM and CDR2 ANQGSEA. V lost 4 bases, J lost 6 bases, and 22 bases lay in between. The CDR3 totals 17 residues. Here the CDR3 DNA reads TGCAGCGTTGTGTTGGTGGGGGCAGGGACCCTTAATTCACCCCTCCACTTT. Translated: CSVVLVGAGTLNSPLHF.

The rearrangement joins TRBV25-1 to TRBJ2-2; D perhaps matches TRBD1 (6 bases). Germline V gene sequence: CDR1 MGHDK, CDR2 SYGVNS. The CDR3 totals 17 residues. Trimming shortened V by 6 bases and J by 3 bases, and 20 bases separated the two germline ends. The CDR3 reads CASSANKRTDYTGELFF. The DNA of the CDR3 is TGTGCCAGCAGCGCAAATAAGAGGACAGATTACACCGGGGAGCTGTTTTTT.

This chain links TRBV6-5 with TRBJ2-7, with 7 bases matching TRBD2. Germline V gene lookup returns CDR1 MNHEY and CDR2 SVGAGI. V lost 6 bases and J lost 3; bases outside the gene matches: 8. The CDR3 is made up of 14 amino acids. The CDR3 reads CASRRLASVYEQYF. The DNA for the CDR3 is TGTGCCAGCAGAAGACTAGCATCCGTCTACGAGCAGTACTTC.

A word on this clone: Being one base from a much bigger clone, this may be a read error. This CDR3 is also generated by other DNA sequences in the sample. This chain connects TRBV7-2 to TRBJ1-1; D gene ambiguous. V dropped 0 bases and J dropped 2 bases, with 4 bases sitting between them. The CDR3 consists of 13 residues. The germline V gene has CDR1 SGHTA and CDR2 FQGNSA. CDR3 loop: CASSLAGNTEAFF. The CDR3, as DNA: TGTGCCAGCAGCTTAGCGGGAAACACTGAAGCTTTCTTT.

This clone has just one count. The rearrangement uses TRBV5-4 and TRBJ1-1; TRBD1 is a possible D gene (5 bases). The V gene lost 0 bases and the J gene lost 5 bases, with 14 bases spanning the gap. Germline V gene lookup returns CDR1 SGHNT and CDR2 YYREEE (reference sequence). CDR3 size: 15 residues. The CDR3 coding sequence is TGTGCCAGCAGCTTGGCCGGGACCCTGGGGACTGAAGCTTTCTTT. This codes for CASSLAGTLGTEAFF.

The rearrangement uses TRBV5-8 and TRBJ2-4, with D tentatively TRBD1 or TRBD2 (5 bases each). Germline CDR1 SGHTS, CDR2 YDEGEE. Trimming pared 3 bases from V and 6 bases from J, leaving 16 bases between. This CDR3 comprises 15 residues. The CDR3 here is CASSWGGSSGNIQYF. CDR3 nucleotides: TGTGCCAGCAGCTGGGGCGGGTCATCGGGAAACATTCAGTACTTC. The complete variable domain, with remaining parts taken from reference TRBV5-8 and TRBJ2-4, reads EAGVTQSPTHLIKTRGQQATLRCSPISGHTSVYWYQQALGLGLQFLLWYDEGEERNRGNFPPRFSGRQFPNYSSELNVNALELEDSALYLCASSWGGSSGNIQYFGAGTRLSVL.

V and J are TRBV4-3 and TRBJ2-7; 9 bases line up with TRBD2. The CDR3 is 16 residues long. V dropped 0 bases and J dropped 7; count of bases not matched to a gene: 10. Per germline, CDR1 LGHNA and CDR2 YSLEER. The CDR3 reads CASSQDWSSGVGEQYF. The CDR3 nucleotides read TGCGCCAGCAGCCAAGATTGGTCTAGCGGGGTTGGGGAGCAGTACTTC.

In its sample, this clone was seen once. The chain joins TRBV2 to TRBJ2-5, with 11 nucleotides matching TRBD2. The germline gives CDR1 SNHLY, CDR2 FYNNEI. The CDR3 extends over 16 amino acids. Trimming cost V 4 bases and J 4 bases; bases outside gene matches: 8. The CDR3 nucleotides read TGTGCCAGCAGTGGTAGTACTAGCGGGAGTCGAGAGACCCAGTACTTC. Residues: CASSGSTSGSRETQYF.

Comment on this clone: In the same sample, other DNA sequences code for this CDR3. J is TRBJ1-1 and V is TRBV28, with a tentative D call TRBD1 (5 bases). Deletions cut 6 bases from V and 0 bases from J, with 5 bases between. Germline-derived CDR1 and CDR2 are MDHEN and SYDVKM. This CDR3 has 12 amino acids. CDR3 nucleotide sequence: TGTGCCAGCAGGACAGTGAACACTGAAGCTTTCTTT. Its translation: CASRTVNTEAFF.

The chain uses TRBV5-6 and TRBJ2-7; 7 bases match TRBD2. Losses at the gene ends were 4 bases for V and 4 bases for J; bases not matched to a gene: 14. CDR3 length: 16 residues. Germline CDR1 SGHDT, CDR2 YYEEEE. CDR3 nucleotide sequence: TGTGCCAGCAGCCCGGGAGCGGGACTCGGCACGTACGAGCAGTACTTC. Encoded protein: CASSPGAGLGTYEQYF.

CDR3 amino acids: CASIPIDRGTHNEQFF. In nucleotides, the CDR3 is TGTGCCAGCATCCCCATAGACAGGGGGACCCACAATGAGCAGTTCTTC. V and J are TRBV7-9 and TRBJ2-1, with TRBD1 identical over 9 bases. V lost 7 bases and J lost 5; bases outside the gene matches: 12. Germline CDR1 SEHNR, CDR2 FQNEAQ (reference sequence). CDR3 length equals 16 residues.

This clone was picked up a small number of times. The CDR3 is CASSDDSYEQYF. The CDR3 coding sequence is TGTGCCAGCAGTGACGACAGTTACGAGCAGTACTTC. V gene TRBV6-6 combines with J gene TRBJ2-7; D is possibly TRBD1 (5 bases). Trimming pared 5 bases from V and 4 bases from J, leaving 9 bases between. Per germline, CDR1 MNHNY and CDR2 SVGAGI (reference sequence). The CDR3 sequence is 12 residues long.

The genes are TRBV18 and TRBJ2-7; D possibly corresponds to TRBD1 (6 bases). V was shortened by 1 base and J by 5 bases, with 12 bases between the two germline ends. CDR1 is KGHSH and CDR2 is LQKENI in the germline V gene. The CDR3 is 14 residues long. CDR3 bases: TGTGCCAGCTCACCACGACGCGCAGGGGACGAGCAGTACTTC. Translation: CASSPRRAGDEQYF.

This chain uses TRBV5-4 with TRBJ2-4; the match to TRBD1 covers 8 bases. Germline values: CDR1 SGHNT, CDR2 YYREEE (reference sequence). CDR3 size: 14 residues. With V trimmed by 1 base and J by 6 bases, 3 bases remained unmatched. The CDR3 region has the DNA TGTGCCAGCAGCTTGCAGGGGGCGGGAAACATTCAGTACTTC. Encoded protein: CASSLQGAGNIQYF.

CDR3 loop: CATKRGASYNEQFF. CDR3 DNA sequence: TGTGCCACCAAGAGGGGGGCCTCCTACAATGAGCAGTTCTTC. The chain carries TRBV7-2 and TRBJ2-1, with D possibly being TRBD1 or TRBD2 (6 bases each). This CDR3 is 14 amino acids long. The V gene lost 10 bases and the J gene lost 0 bases, with 13 bases spanning the gap. From germline, CDR1 is SGHTA and CDR2 FQGNSA.

The J gene is TRBJ1-4, the V gene TRBV10-2, with D unresolved. Germline V CDR1 and CDR2: WSHSY, SAAADI. V was cut by 0 bases and J by 0 bases, with 5 bases left in between. The CDR3 extends over 15 amino acids. This chain's CDR3 is CASSESGSTNEKLFF. CDR3 DNA sequence: TGCGCCAGCAGTGAGTCTGGATCAACTAATGAAAAACTGTTTTTT.

The chain recombines TRBV18 with TRBJ2-7; maybe TRBD2 (5 bases). The CDR3 length is 13 residues. The V gene's germline CDR1 is KGHSH and CDR2 LQKENI. Trimming cost V 3 bases and J 6 bases, with 12 bases left between them. DNA of the CDR3: TGTGCCAGCTCACCCCGGAGGTCCGGCGAGCAGTACTTC. Amino acids: CASSPRRSGEQYF.

About this clone: Its ends do not fully match the called genes, so a read error is possible. V usage is TRBV29-1 and J usage is TRBJ2-7, with D possibly TRBD2 on 6 matching bases. Germline CDR1 reads SQVTM; CDR2 reads ANQGSEA. The CDR3 covers 11 residues. CDR3 protein: CSLLCPWDSRF. In DNA, the CDR3 is TGCAGCCTGTTGTGCCCTTGGGACTCTCGCTTC.

The genes are TRBV29-1 and TRBJ1-1, with D uncertain. Trimming took off 8 bases at V and 1 base at J, with 14 bases between the two ends. This CDR3 region has 13 residues. The germline gives CDR1 SQVTM, CDR2 ANQGSEA. The CDR3 sequence is CSTRGLGNTEAFF. The CDR3, as DNA: TGCAGCACCCGAGGATTGGGGAACACTGAAGCTTTCTTT.

The chain recombines TRBV4-3 with TRBJ2-1, with 8 positions matching TRBD2. Trimming at V came to 4 bases and at J to 4 bases, leaving 9 bases not matched to a gene. Germline CDR1 and CDR2: LGHNA and YSLEER. CDR3 length: 16 amino acids. CDR3 bases: TGCGCCAGCAGCCCAACAACTAGCGGACTATACAATGAGCAGTTCTTC. It codes for CASSPTTSGLYNEQFF.

CDR3 in DNA: TGTGCCAGCAGACTCAACGACTATGGCTACACCTTC. This encodes CASRLNDYGYTF. This sequence joins TRBV28 and TRBJ1-2, with D unclear. The germline CDR1 and CDR2 sequences are MDHEN and SYDVKM. CDR3 length: 12 residues. V lost 6 bases to trimming and J lost 3 bases, with 8 bases between them.

The V gene is TRBV7-9, the J gene TRBJ2-5, with unresolved D. The CDR3 is made up of 14 amino acids. Germline V gene sequence: CDR1 SEHNR, CDR2 FQNEAQ (reference sequence). The V end lost 6 bases, the J end lost 0 bases, and 11 bases lay between the germline ends. The CDR3: CASRSIVYQETQYF. The CDR3 DNA is TGTGCCAGCAGGTCGATAGTTTACCAAGAGACCCAGTACTTC.

The rearrangement joins TRBV4-3 to TRBJ2-2; D not resolved. Germline-derived CDR1 and CDR2 are LGHNA and YSLEER. V shed 3 bases and J shed 7 bases, with 21 bases lying between them. This CDR3 spans 17 amino acids. CDR3 DNA sequence: TGCGCCAGCAGCCAGAGTAGGAGTTTCCCACTGAGCGGGGAGCTGTTTTTT. It specifies CASSQSRSFPLSGELFF.

This clone appeared a few times. The CDR3 DNA sequence: TGTGCCATCAGTGTTAGAGGGGACGAAGTCACTGAAGCTTTCTTT. Protein product: CAISVRGDEVTEAFF. V and J are TRBV10-3 and TRBJ1-1; TRBD1 might be the D (5 bases). Between the trimmed V and J ends, which lost 4 bases and 4 bases, there was a span of 16 bases. Germline V gives CDR1 ENHRY, CDR2 SYGVKD. CDR3 size: 15 residues.

The rearrangement links TRBV7-2 to TRBJ2-2; D unclear. Germline V gene data show CDR1 as SGHTA and CDR2 as FQGNSA. V shed 1 base and J shed 4 bases, with 16 bases lying between them. This CDR3 region has 17 residues. Here the CDR3 reads CASSLVPIQWSTGELFF. The CDR3 coding sequence is TGTGCCAGCAGCTTAGTACCCATCCAATGGAGCACCGGGGAGCTGTTTTTT.

V is TRBV6-6 and J is TRBJ1-2; D uncertain. The CDR3 extends over 15 amino acids. V was clipped by 7 bases and J by 4 bases, with 19 bases between them. Germline V lookup: CDR1 MNHNY, CDR2 SVGAGI (reference sequence). This CDR3 reads CASTSEGLTIYGYTF. Written as DNA, the CDR3 is TGTGCCAGCACCTCGGAAGGCTTAACAATCTATGGCTACACCTTC.